This is a list of T cell receptor beta chains from one sample in a study of blood T cell repertoires in COVID-19. The method was immunoSEQ multiplex PCR; TCRdb's version includes in-frame clones alone and lacks a portion of them. Seen here are 250,000 to 300,000 clones, about nine tenths observed once, and the top ten hold 2.5% to 3.5%. Sequenced sample: peripheral blood. All receptors come from a woman in her 30s with active or convalescent COVID-19. Both conserved end residues are part of each CDR3. D genes are given only for firm matches. Clone sizes are given selectively: once, few, many, or a class where the clone is expanded.

size: -
V: TRBV28
J: TRBJ2-2
D: -
CDR3: CASSRSTGRELFF
DNA: TGTGCCAGCAGTAGATCGACAGGTCGGGAGCTGTTTTTT

size: -
V: TRBV19
J: TRBJ1-1
D: -
CDR3: CASRVANTEAFF
DNA: TGTGCCAGTAGGGTGGCGAACACTGAAGCTTTCTTT

size: -
V: TRBV28
J: TRBJ1-1
D: -
CDR3: CASRPSGVDTEAFF
DNA: TGTGCCAGCAGGCCCTCGGGGGTGGACACTGAAGCTTTCTTT

size: -
V: TRBV6-5
J: TRBJ1-1
D: -
CDR3: CASSSQGNSEAFF
DNA: TGTGCCAGCAGTTCCCAGGGTAACTCTGAAGCTTTCTTT

size: -
V: TRBV5-4
J: TRBJ2-5
D: -
CDR3: CASSIDRRWETQYF
DNA: TGTGCCAGCAGCATCGACAGGAGGTGGGAGACCCAGTACTTC

size: once
V: TRBV6-4
J: TRBJ2-1
D: TRBD2
CDR3: CASSDRRTPGGSEQFF
DNA: TGTGCCAGCAGTGACCGGCGGACCCCGGGGGGGTCGGAGCAGTTCTTC

size: -
V: TRBV5-6
J: TRBJ1-2
D: TRBD1
CDR3: CASSLAAGQDGYTF
DNA: TGTGCCAGCAGCTTGGCCGCAGGACAGGATGGCTACACCTTC

size: -
V: TRBV2
J: TRBJ2-5
D: TRBD2
CDR3: CASSLLLGLAGEETQYF
DNA: TGTGCCAGCAGTCTCCTGCTCGGACTAGCGGGGGAAGAGACCCAGTACTTC

size: -
V: TRBV19
J: TRBJ2-7
D: -
CDR3: CASSIHGQHYEQYF
DNA: TGTGCCAGTAGTATTCACGGACAGCACTACGAGCAGTACTTC

size: -
V: TRBV6-1
J: TRBJ2-7
D: TRBD1
CDR3: CASSETGTGFYEQYF
DNA: TGTGCCAGCAGTGAAACCGGGACAGGGTTCTACGAGCAGTACTTC

size: once
V: TRBV3-1/TRBV3-2
J: TRBJ1-5
D: TRBD1
CDR3: CASSASRQGIKPNSNQPQHF
DNA: TGTGCCAGCAGCGCGAGTCGACAGGGAATAAAACCGAATAGCAATCAGCCCCAGCATTTT

size: -
V: TRBV28
J: TRBJ1-5
D: -
CDR3: CASSLGSNQPQHF
DNA: TGTGCCAGCAGTTTAGGCAGCAATCAGCCCCAGCATTTT

size: -
V: TRBV6-2/TRBV6-3
J: TRBJ1-5
D: -
CDR3: CASNPTPAEPQHF
DNA: TGTGCCAGCAACCCGACCCCGGCGGAGCCCCAGCATTTT

size: -
V: TRBV28
J: TRBJ1-5
D: TRBD1
CDR3: CASSVGQGGNQPQHF
DNA: TGTGCCAGCAGTGTCGGACAGGGTGGCAATCAGCCCCAGCATTTT

size: once
V: TRBV4-3
J: TRBJ2-7
D: TRBD1
CDR3: CASSQDTGQGWAYEQYF
DNA: TGCGCCAGCAGCCAAGATACCGGACAGGGATGGGCCTACGAGCAGTACTTC

size: -
V: TRBV7-2
J: TRBJ2-5
D: TRBD2
CDR3: CASSPGGVEETQYF
DNA: TGTGCCAGCAGCCCTGGGGGGGTTGAAGAGACCCAGTACTTC

size: once
V: TRBV10-3
J: TRBJ1-2
D: TRBD1
CDR3: CAISERTGGAYGYTF
DNA: TGTGCCATCAGTGAGAGAACAGGGGGCGCTTATGGCTACACCTTC

size: -
V: TRBV6-5
J: TRBJ1-5
D: -
CDR3: CASTHRHRVEEPQHF
DNA: TGTGCCAGCACCCATCGGCACAGGGTAGAGGAGCCCCAGCATTTT

size: -
V: TRBV2
J: TRBJ1-1
D: -
CDR3: CASSSFAGNAEAFF
DNA: TGTGCCAGCAGCTCTTTCGCAGGTAATGCTGAAGCTTTCTTT

size: -
V: TRBV12-3/TRBV12-4
J: TRBJ2-3
D: -
CDR3: CASSPSTDTQYF
DNA: TGTGCCAGCAGTCCTAGCACAGATACGCAGTATTTT

size: -
V: TRBV6-5
J: TRBJ1-3
D: -
CDR3: CASSYDRSSGNTIYF
DNA: TGTGCCAGCAGTTACGACAGGTCCTCTGGAAACACCATATATTTT

size: -
V: TRBV5-1
J: TRBJ2-1
D: TRBD2
CDR3: CASSSSGVQYNEQFF
DNA: TGCGCCAGCAGCTCCAGCGGGGTTCAGTACAATGAGCAGTTCTTC

size: once
V: TRBV25-1
J: TRBJ1-5
D: -
CDR3: CASSGGRNQPQHF
DNA: TGTGCCAGCAGTGGCGGCAGAAATCAGCCCCAGCATTTT

size: -
V: TRBV12-5
J: TRBJ1-1
D: -
CDR3: CASGLGPGTEAFF
DNA: TGTGCTAGTGGTTTGGGACCGGGAACTGAAGCTTTCTTT

size: -
V: TRBV30
J: TRBJ2-5
D: -
CDR3: CAWGLVEGTQYF
DNA: TGTGCCTGGGGGCTAGTGGAAGGGACCCAGTACTTC

size: -
V: TRBV7-2
J: TRBJ1-5
D: TRBD1
CDR3: CASSFGQEGQPQHF
DNA: TGTGCCAGCAGCTTCGGACAGGAAGGCCAGCCCCAGCATTTT

size: -
V: TRBV7-8
J: TRBJ1-6
D: TRBD1
CDR3: CASSLQAGTGYSPLHF
DNA: TGTGCCAGCAGCCTACAAGCCGGGACAGGGTACTCACCCCTCCACTTT

size: -
V: TRBV5-4
J: TRBJ2-1
D: TRBD2
CDR3: CASSKTAGVSYNEQFF
DNA: TGTGCCAGCAGCAAGACAGCGGGGGTCTCCTACAATGAGCAGTTCTTC

size: -
V: TRBV6-5
J: TRBJ2-7
D: TRBD1
CDR3: CASTTTGIYEQYF
DNA: TGTGCCAGCACCACGACAGGGATCTACGAGCAGTACTTC

size: -
V: TRBV9
J: TRBJ1-2
D: TRBD1
CDR3: CASRGQAGGYTF
DNA: TGTGCCAGCAGAGGACAGGCGGGCGGCTACACCTTC

size: -
V: TRBV3-1/TRBV3-2
J: TRBJ2-2
D: -
CDR3: CASSQEAGYTGELFF
DNA: TGTGCCAGCAGCCAAGAGGCGGGGTACACCGGGGAGCTGTTTTTT

size: -
V: TRBV5-1
J: TRBJ1-4
D: TRBD1
CDR3: CASSSAFDRGLLNHEKLFF
DNA: TGCGCCAGCAGCTCCGCTTTTGACAGGGGCCTTCTTAACCATGAAAAACTGTTTTTT

size: -
V: TRBV30
J: TRBJ1-2
D: TRBD1
CDR3: CAWRAQGAGGYTF
DNA: TGTGCCTGGAGAGCTCAGGGGGCGGGTGGCTACACCTTC

size: -
V: TRBV2
J: TRBJ2-3
D: TRBD1
CDR3: CATGQGLSTDTQYF
DNA: TGTGCCACTGGACAGGGGCTGAGCACAGATACGCAGTATTTT

size: -
V: TRBV4-2
J: TRBJ2-5
D: TRBD2
CDR3: CASSHPGTSGGFQETQYF
DNA: TGTGCCAGCAGCCACCCCGGGACTAGCGGGGGTTTTCAAGAGACCCAGTACTTC

size: -
V: TRBV28
J: TRBJ1-1
D: TRBD1
CDR3: CATYRTGGIFAEAFF
DNA: TGTGCCACCTACCGGACAGGGGGCATTTTCGCTGAAGCTTTCTTT

size: once
V: TRBV10-2
J: TRBJ1-6
D: -
CDR3: CASSEAGPSYNSPLHF
DNA: TGCGCCAGCAGTGAGGCGGGGCCCTCCTATAATTCACCCCTCCACTTT

size: once
V: TRBV19
J: TRBJ1-3
D: -
CDR3: CASSRGATSSGNTIYF
DNA: TGTGCCAGTAGTCGTGGGGCGACTAGCTCTGGAAACACCATATATTTT

size: -
V: TRBV7-2
J: TRBJ1-5
D: TRBD1
CDR3: CASRFYGTDPNQPQHF
DNA: TGTGCCAGCAGGTTCTACGGGACAGATCCCAATCAGCCCCAGCATTTT

size: -
V: TRBV6-1
J: TRBJ2-7
D: -
CDR3: CASSEGQGYSPEQYF
DNA: TGTGCCAGCAGTGAAGGGCAGGGATATTCCCCGGAGCAGTACTTC

size: -
V: TRBV28
J: TRBJ2-2
D: TRBD2
CDR3: CASSRGLGSNTGELFF
DNA: TGTGCCAGCAGTAGAGGACTAGGGAGTAACACCGGGGAGCTGTTTTTT

size: few
V: TRBV5-4
J: TRBJ1-2
D: -
CDR3: CASTREYSNYGYTF
DNA: TGTGCCAGCACCCGGGAGTACTCTAACTATGGCTACACCTTC

size: -
V: TRBV6-2/TRBV6-3
J: TRBJ1-1
D: TRBD1
CDR3: CASSYSPGGTEAFF
DNA: TGTGCCAGCAGTTACTCACCAGGGGGCACTGAAGCTTTCTTT

size: -
V: TRBV4-3
J: TRBJ1-3
D: -
CDR3: CASSQDHRFSGNTIYF
DNA: TGCGCCAGCAGCCAAGATCACCGGTTCTCTGGAAACACCATATATTTT

size: -
V: TRBV3-1/TRBV3-2
J: TRBJ2-7
D: TRBD2
CDR3: CASSQLGTSGGAYEQYF
DNA: TGTGCCAGCAGCCAACTTGGGACTAGCGGGGGTGCATACGAGCAGTACTTC

size: -
V: TRBV27
J: TRBJ2-3
D: TRBD2
CDR3: CASTGTRHTDTQYF
DNA: TGTGCCAGCACCGGGACTAGGCACACAGATACGCAGTATTTT

size: -
V: TRBV11-3
J: TRBJ1-5
D: TRBD1
CDR3: CASSAFDRGKQPQHF
DNA: TGTGCCAGCAGCGCCTTCGACAGGGGCAAACAGCCCCAGCATTTT

size: -
V: TRBV5-4
J: TRBJ1-2
D: TRBD1
CDR3: CASSVDRGRLGYTF
DNA: TGTGCCAGCAGCGTGGACAGGGGGCGGCTTGGCTACACCTTC

size: once
V: TRBV28
J: TRBJ1-6
D: -
CDR3: CASSLVGTDNSPLHF
DNA: TGTGCCAGCAGTTTAGTCGGGACTGATAATTCACCCCTCCACTTT

size: once
V: TRBV14
J: TRBJ2-5
D: -
CDR3: CASSQRILYSHQETQYF
DNA: TGTGCCAGCAGCCAGAGAATTTTGTACAGCCACCAAGAGACCCAGTACTTC

size: -
V: TRBV6-6
J: TRBJ1-1
D: TRBD1
CDR3: CASTASGTGGTEAFF
DNA: TGTGCCAGCACCGCATCCGGGACAGGGGGCACTGAAGCTTTCTTT

size: once
V: TRBV27
J: TRBJ2-3
D: TRBD2
CDR3: CASSLGGGTDTQYF
DNA: TGTGCCAGCAGTTTAGGGGGGGGCACAGATACGCAGTATTTT

size: -
V: TRBV7-9
J: TRBJ2-7
D: TRBD1
CDR3: CASSSPWDRGSYEQYF
DNA: TGTGCCAGCAGCTCCCCATGGGACAGGGGTTCCTACGAGCAGTACTTC

size: -
V: TRBV29-1
J: TRBJ2-7
D: TRBD2
CDR3: CSARQRGSYEQYF
DNA: TGCAGCGCTAGGCAGCGGGGCTCCTACGAGCAGTACTTC

size: once
V: TRBV20-1
J: TRBJ1-2
D: -
CDR3: CSAGPRDGYTF
DNA: TGCAGTGCTGGCCCCAGGGATGGCTACACCTTC

size: -
V: TRBV7-9
J: TRBJ1-1
D: -
CDR3: CASSLAAGLGNTEAFF
DNA: TGTGCCAGCAGCTTAGCAGCAGGGCTCGGGAACACTGAAGCTTTCTTT

size: -
V: TRBV5-4
J: TRBJ1-2
D: -
CDR3: CASSLENRGYGYTF
DNA: TGTGCCAGCAGCTTGGAGAATAGGGGGTATGGCTACACCTTC

size: -
V: TRBV5-5
J: TRBJ1-3
D: TRBD1
CDR3: CASSLRGQPGNTIYF
DNA: TGTGCCAGCAGCTTGAGGGGGCAGCCTGGAAACACCATATATTTT

size: few
V: TRBV25-1
J: TRBJ2-1
D: TRBD2
CDR3: CASSGGTKNEQFF
DNA: TGTGCCAGCAGTGGAGGGACTAAAAATGAGCAGTTCTTC

size: -
V: TRBV27
J: TRBJ2-5
D: TRBD1
CDR3: CASSGTGGKKTQYF
DNA: TGTGCCAGCAGTGGGACAGGGGGCAAAAAGACCCAGTACTTC